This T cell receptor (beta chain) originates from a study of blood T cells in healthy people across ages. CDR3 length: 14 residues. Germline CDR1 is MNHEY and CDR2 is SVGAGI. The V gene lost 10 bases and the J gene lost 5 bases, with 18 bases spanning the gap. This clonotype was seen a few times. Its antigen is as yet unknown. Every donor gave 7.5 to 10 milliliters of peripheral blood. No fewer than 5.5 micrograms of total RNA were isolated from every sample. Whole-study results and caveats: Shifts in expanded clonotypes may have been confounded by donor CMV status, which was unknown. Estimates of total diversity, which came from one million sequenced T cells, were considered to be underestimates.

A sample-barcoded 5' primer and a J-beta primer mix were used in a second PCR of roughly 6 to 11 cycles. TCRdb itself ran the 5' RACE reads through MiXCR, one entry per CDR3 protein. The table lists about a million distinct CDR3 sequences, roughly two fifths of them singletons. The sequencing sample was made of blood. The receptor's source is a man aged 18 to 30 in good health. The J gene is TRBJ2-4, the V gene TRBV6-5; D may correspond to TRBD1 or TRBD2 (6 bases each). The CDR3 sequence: CAISRGGGENIQYF. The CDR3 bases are TGTGCCATCTCCAGGGGAGGAGGAGAAAACATTCAGTACTTC.